These 8 T cell receptor beta chains were sequenced from one sample in a study of blood T cell repertoires in COVID-19. Assay used: immunoSEQ multiplex PCR; TCRdb lists only in-frame clones, some missing. The data contain 99,000 or so clones, around 86% of them singletons. The source material was peripheral blood. The origin of the receptors is an elderly man with acute or convalescent COVID-19.

V usage is TRBV27 and J usage is TRBJ1-5, with 10 bases lining up with TRBD1. The germline V gene has CDR1 MNHEY and CDR2 SMNVEV (reference sequence). This CDR3 comprises 15 residues. V shed 2 bases and J 6 bases; nucleotides not matched to a gene: 4. The CDR3 DNA is TGTGCCAGCAGTTTAGTGACAGGGGGCAGTCAGCCCCAGCATTTT. This translates into CASSLVTGGSQPQHF.

This chain joins TRBV19 and TRBJ1-5, with TRBD1 as a possible D gene (5 bases). This CDR3 region has 12 residues. In germline, CDR1 is LNHDA, CDR2 SQIVND (reference sequence). The CDR3: CAAGYSNQPQHF. CDR3 in DNA: TGTGCAGCAGGGTATAGCAATCAGCCCCAGCATTTT.

The chain carries TRBV24-1 and TRBJ2-3; 8 nucleotides align to TRBD1. The germline V gene has CDR1 KGHDR and CDR2 SFDVKD. This CDR3 comprises 15 residues. V lost 2 bases and J lost 4; bases outside the gene matches: 4. The CDR3 loop reads CATSDYGQGSDTQYF. In DNA form, the CDR3 reads TGTGCCACCAGTGATTACGGACAGGGCTCAGATACGCAGTATTTT.

V is TRBV29-1 and J is TRBJ2-5; the D gene is possibly TRBD1 (6 bases). The CDR3 covers 13 residues. CDR1 and CDR2 from the germline V gene are SQVTM and ANQGSEA. Trimming shortened V by 7 bases and J by 2 bases, and 14 bases separated the two germline ends. CDR3 sequence: CSGGRGLQETQYF. The CDR3 nucleotides are TGCAGCGGGGGCAGGGGCCTGCAAGAGACCCAGTACTTC.

This clone was seen a handful of times. The chain employs TRBV2 and TRBJ2-2; 13 nucleotides line up with TRBD2. V dropped 6 bases and J dropped 3; count of bases not matched to a gene: 7. The length of the CDR3 is 17 residues. The germline V gene has CDR1 SNHLY and CDR2 FYNNEI. CDR3 region: CASREGLAGYYTGELFF. DNA of the CDR3: TGTGCCAGCAGGGAGGGACTAGCGGGATATTACACCGGGGAGCTGTTTTTT.

The rearrangement joins TRBV6-5 to TRBJ1-1; D may be TRBD1 (5 bases). CDR1 is MNHEY, CDR2 SVGAGI, per germline. This CDR3 has 14 residues. V gave up 2 bases and J gave up 0 bases, with 7 bases separating them. CDR3 residues: CASSYGGVNTEAFF. CDR3 bases: TGTGCCAGCAGTTACGGGGGGGTGAACACTGAAGCTTTCTTT.

This clone was seen a single time. J is TRBJ2-2 and V is TRBV5-1, with 7 bases identical to TRBD1. The V and J ends lost 0 bases and 5 bases, in that order; junction bases with no gene match: 4. The CDR3 sequence is 15 residues long. In germline, CDR1 is SGHRS, CDR2 YFSETQ. CDR3 amino acids: CASSLVGGITGELFF. The CDR3 coding sequence is TGCGCCAGCAGCTTGGTAGGGGGCATAACCGGGGAGCTGTTTTTT.

The V call is TRBV3-1 (or the pseudogene TRBV3-2), the J call TRBJ2-5; 7 nucleotides agree with TRBD2. Germline CDR1 LGHDT, CDR2 YNNKEL (reference sequence). The CDR3 has 16 amino acids. Unmatched junction bases numbered 15, after V lost 6 bases and J lost 5 bases. CDR3 nucleotides: TGTGCCAGCAGGAGAGGGTCGAGCGGGACTCCCGAGACCCAGTACTTC. The encoded protein is CASRRGSSGTPETQYF.